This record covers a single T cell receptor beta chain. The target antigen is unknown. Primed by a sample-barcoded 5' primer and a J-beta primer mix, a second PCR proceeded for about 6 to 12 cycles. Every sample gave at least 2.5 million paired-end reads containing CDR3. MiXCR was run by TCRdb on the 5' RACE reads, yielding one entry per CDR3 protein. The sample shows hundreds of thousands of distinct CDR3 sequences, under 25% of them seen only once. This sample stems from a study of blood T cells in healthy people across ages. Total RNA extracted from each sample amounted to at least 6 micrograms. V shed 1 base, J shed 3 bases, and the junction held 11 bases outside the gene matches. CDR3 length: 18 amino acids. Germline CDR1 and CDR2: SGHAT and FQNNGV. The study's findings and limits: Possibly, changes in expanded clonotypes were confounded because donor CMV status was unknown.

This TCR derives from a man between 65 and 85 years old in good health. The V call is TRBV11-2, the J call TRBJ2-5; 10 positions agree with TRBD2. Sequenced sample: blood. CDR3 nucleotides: TGTGCCAGCAGCTTAGGTCTAGCGGGGGTTCTCCGGAAAGAGACCCAGTACTTC. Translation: CASSLGLAGVLRKETQYF.